The present entry profiles one TCR beta chain with its context. Its antigen is undetermined. The data belong to a study of T cell responses to AZD1222 COVID-19 vaccine. Notes on the study in general: Sampling captured repertoires only after the peak T cell response. Clonal diversity may have been underestimated in mostly white British donors. Unmutated variant regions are reportedly the target of nearly half of TCRs that are spike-specific.

Researchers grouped second doses given at about 4 or about 12 weeks into one pool. CDR3 size: 14 residues. Trimming pared 3 bases from V and 7 bases from J, leaving 13 bases between. Germline assignment: CDR1 SEHNR and CDR2 FQNEAQ (reference sequence). Only in-frame clones appear in the TCRdb table, and some are missing; sequencing was by immunoSEQ multiplex PCR. The sample holds 130,000 to 150,000 clones, roughly 88% seen once. The sample in question was peripheral blood, obtained 28 days after the second AZD1222 dose. This TCR came from an adult who received the AZD1222 COVID-19 vaccine. The chain joins TRBV7-9 to TRBJ1-3, with D maybe TRBD1 (5 bases). The DNA of the CDR3 is TGTGCCAGCAGCTTGGGGGAGTCAAGGAACACCATATATTTT. Translating it yields CASSLGESRNTIYF.